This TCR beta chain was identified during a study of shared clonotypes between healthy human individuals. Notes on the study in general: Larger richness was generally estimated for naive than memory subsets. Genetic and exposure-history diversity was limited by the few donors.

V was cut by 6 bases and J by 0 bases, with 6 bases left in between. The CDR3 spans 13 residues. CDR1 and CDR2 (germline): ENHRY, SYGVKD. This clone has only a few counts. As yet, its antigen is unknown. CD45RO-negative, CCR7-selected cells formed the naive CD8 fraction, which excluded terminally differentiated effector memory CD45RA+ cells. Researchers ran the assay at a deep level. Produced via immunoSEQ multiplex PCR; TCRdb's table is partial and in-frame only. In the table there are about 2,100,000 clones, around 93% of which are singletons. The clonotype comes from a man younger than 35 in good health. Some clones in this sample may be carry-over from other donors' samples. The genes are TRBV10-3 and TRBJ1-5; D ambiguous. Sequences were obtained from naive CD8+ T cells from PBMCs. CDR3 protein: CAISADSNQPQHF. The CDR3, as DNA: TGTGCCATCAGCGCAGATAGCAATCAGCCCCAGCATTTT.